The 22 T cell receptor beta chains listed next were all sequenced from one sample in a study of blood T cell repertoires in COVID-19 (dated by TCRdb to the early 2020s). Library construction relied on the immunoSEQ multiplex PCR assay. The table was pulled from immuneACCESS by TCRdb, which kept in-frame rearrangements only. Such tables lose some clones; where checked, under half of the loss comes from unresolved V genes, and the rest has no known cause. This sample gives over 200,000 clones in total; 70% to 75% of them show up just once. Together, the top ten hold about 3.1% of the sample. Sequenced sample: peripheral blood. Receptors were obtained from a woman of 80 years or more with acute or convalescent COVID-19.

The chain combines TRBV9 with TRBJ2-3; TRBD2 agrees at 9 bases. The CDR3 spans 17 residues. J gave up 4 bases and V 4 bases, and 13 bases lay outside the gene matches. Germline values: CDR1 SGDLS, CDR2 YYNGEE. The CDR3 bases are TGTGCCAGCAGCCACGGAGCGGGGGGTATGGTCGCAGATACGCAGTATTTT. This sequence encodes CASSHGAGGMVADTQYF.

Comment on this clone: Other nucleotide sequences from this sample produce the same CDR3. The DNA of the CDR3 is TGTGCCAGCAGTTCGACAGGGAACTATGGCTACACCTTC. It encodes CASSSTGNYGYTF. The chain has TRBV12-3 or TRBV12-4 and TRBJ1-2; 7 nucleotides align to TRBD1. The CDR3 contains 13 residues. The J segment lost 2 bases and the V segment lost 4 bases, leaving 1 base of the junction unmatched.

This CDR3 reads CASSSARRDTEAFF. In DNA form, the CDR3 reads TGTGCCAGCAGTTCTGCCAGGCGGGACACTGAAGCTTTCTTT. The chain uses TRBV6-6 and TRBJ1-1; no definite D call. CDR1 is MNHNY and CDR2 is SVGAGI in the germline V gene (reference sequence). This CDR3 contains 14 residues. V was pared by 4 bases and J by 3 bases, with 12 bases between.

This clone was detected only a few times. The chain has TRBV4-1 and TRBJ2-2, with 9 nucleotides matching TRBD2. Germline V gene data show CDR1 as MGHRA and CDR2 as YSYEKL. Trimming at V came to 1 base and at J to 4 bases, leaving 7 bases not matched to a gene. CDR3 length equals 17 residues. The CDR3, as DNA: TGCGCCAGCAGCCAAGGTCTGCTAGCGGGATTCACCGGGGAGCTGTTTTTT. Translated: CASSQGLLAGFTGELFF.

Comments on this clone: Other nucleotide sequences from this sample produce the same CDR3. This rearrangement joins TRBV30 to TRBJ1-2; maybe TRBD1 (6 bases). V lost 0 bases, J lost 4 bases, and 9 bases lay in between. This CDR3 has 13 amino acids. Germline V gene data show CDR1 as GTSNPN and CDR2 as SVGIG (reference sequence). CDR3 sequence (DNA): TGTGCCTGGAGTGTACAACAGGGCTATGGCTACACCTTC. This sequence encodes CAWSVQQGYGYTF.

The rearrangement joins TRBV12-5 to TRBJ2-3, with a weak D call TRBD2 (5 bases). The germline V gene encodes CDR1 LGHNT and CDR2 FRNRAP. The V end lost 5 bases, the J end lost 0 bases, and 15 bases lay between the germline ends. The CDR3 spans 16 residues. DNA of the CDR3: TGTGCTAGTGGTCCCGGACTGACTACTAGCACAGATACGCAGTATTTT. This gives the protein CASGPGLTTSTDTQYF.

This sequence joins TRBV7-8 and TRBJ2-3; weak D call: TRBD2 (7 bases). The germline CDR1 and CDR2 sequences are SGHVS and FQNEAQ. Trimming shortened V by 2 bases and J by 1 base, and 10 bases separated the two germline ends. The CDR3 is 15 residues long. CDR3 loop: CASSLMGGRTDTQYF. CDR3 coding DNA: TGTGCCAGCAGCTTAATGGGGGGGCGCACAGATACGCAGTATTTT.

The chain couples TRBV6-1 to TRBJ2-1; tentatively, D is TRBD1 (5 bases). CDR3 length: 16 amino acids. CDR1 and CDR2 from the germline V gene are MNHNS and SASEGT. Trimming stripped 2 bases from V and 3 bases from J, with 14 bases between. The chain's CDR3 is CASSERVRTNYNEQFF. The CDR3 DNA follows: TGTGCCAGCAGTGAAAGGGTCCGGACAAACTACAATGAGCAGTTCTTC.

The CDR3: CASSQWGGEGSTDTQYF. DNA of the CDR3: TGTGCCAGCAGCCAATGGGGAGGTGAGGGAAGCACAGATACGCAGTATTTT. This rearrangement joins TRBV3-1 (or the pseudogene TRBV3-2) to TRBJ2-3; tentatively, D is TRBD2 (6 bases). CDR1 LGHDT and CDR2 YNNKEL come from the germline V gene (reference sequence). V was shortened by 2 bases and J by 0 bases, with 15 bases between the two germline ends. The CDR3 spans 17 residues.

The CDR3 spells CASMTSHNEQFF. CDR3 coding DNA: TGTGCCAGCATGACAAGCCACAATGAGCAGTTCTTC. The chain has TRBV5-4 and TRBJ2-1; no definite D call. V gave up 6 bases and J gave up 5 bases, with 9 bases separating them. This CDR3 has 12 amino acids. The germline CDR1 and CDR2 sequences are SGHNT and YYREEE (reference sequence).

The CDR3 sequence is CASSQDLGGADTQYF. In DNA form, the CDR3 reads TGCGCCAGCAGCCAAGATCTGGGAGGGGCAGATACGCAGTATTTT. The rearrangement uses TRBV4-3 and TRBJ2-3, with 7 bases lining up with TRBD2. The CDR3 totals 15 residues. Trimming removed 0 bases from V and 4 bases from J; junction bases left unmatched: 4. The germline CDR1 and CDR2 sequences are LGHNA and YSLEER.

This clone was seen only a few times. The chain carries TRBV7-2 and TRBJ1-1, with 8 bases matching TRBD1. The CDR3 has 13 residues. With 5 bases clipped from V and 4 bases from J, the junction kept 3 bases outside the gene matches. Germline loops: CDR1 SGHTA, CDR2 FQGNSA. The CDR3 sequence: CASSRGQGTEAFF. The DNA for the CDR3 is TGTGCCAGCAGCCGTGGACAGGGCACTGAAGCTTTCTTT.

The V call is TRBV18, the J call TRBJ1-6, with D perhaps TRBD1 (6 bases). CDR3 length: 20 residues. V was shortened by 5 bases and J by 0 bases, with 23 bases between the two germline ends. CDR1 and CDR2 from the germline V gene are KGHSH and LQKENI. The CDR3 here is CASSSTRGEHHISYNSPLHF. Written as DNA, the CDR3 is TGTGCCAGCTCATCGACCAGGGGCGAACACCATATCTCCTATAATTCACCCCTCCACTTT.

The V call is TRBV7-9, the J call TRBJ1-4; D perhaps matches TRBD1 (6 bases). The V gene lost 0 bases and the J gene lost 4 bases, with 9 bases spanning the gap. Germline-derived CDR1 and CDR2 are SEHNR and FQNEAQ (reference sequence). The CDR3 length is 15 residues. CDR3 protein: CASSLATGYNEKLFF. The DNA for the CDR3 is TGTGCCAGCAGCTTAGCTACAGGGTATAATGAAAAACTGTTTTTT. The whole variable domain, filled in from reference TRBV7-9 and TRBJ1-4, reads DTGVSQNPRHKITKRGQNVTFRCDPISEHNRLYWYRQTLGQGPEFLTYFQNEAQLEKSRLLSDRFSAERPKGSFSTLEIQRTEQGDSAMYLCASSLATGYNEKLFFGSGTQLSVL.

The J gene is TRBJ2-1, the V gene TRBV15, with 14 bases identical to TRBD2. CDR1 LNHNV and CDR2 YYDKDF come from the germline V gene (reference sequence). CDR3 length: 17 residues. J lost 6 bases, V lost 0 bases, and 4 bases had no gene match. The CDR3 reads CATSRDAGTSGGNEQFF. DNA for the CDR3: TGTGCCACCAGCAGAGACGCCGGGACTAGCGGGGGCAATGAGCAGTTCTTC.

The table lists this clone with a count of one. The V call is TRBV7-8, the J call TRBJ1-4; no clear D gene. Germline V lookup: CDR1 SGHVS, CDR2 FQNEAQ. V lost 5 bases and J lost 6, with 16 bases in between. The CDR3 has 15 amino acids. The CDR3 DNA reads TGTGCCAGCAGCCCAAGGAGGGCCGGGCATGAAAAACTGTTTTTT. It yields the protein CASSPRRAGHEKLFF.

This clone was found a few times. The chain combines TRBV18 with TRBJ1-2; 12 bases fit TRBD1. V lost 3 bases, J lost 7 bases, and 9 bases stayed unmatched. In germline, CDR1 is KGHSH, CDR2 LQKENI. CDR3 length: 16 amino acids. The CDR3 reads CASSPDPGQGALGYTF. CDR3 in DNA: TGTGCCAGCTCACCCGACCCGGGACAGGGGGCTCTTGGCTACACCTTC.

The V and J genes are TRBV28 and TRBJ1-5; no reliable D call. Germline V lookup: CDR1 MDHEN, CDR2 SYDVKM. CDR3 length: 15 residues. V lost 5 bases and J lost 2, with 13 bases in between. The CDR3, as DNA: TGTGCCAGCAGTCCCCCGTGGGGAGGCAATCAGCCCCAGCATTTT. It codes for CASSPPWGGNQPQHF.

This chain connects TRBV24-1 to TRBJ2-7, with a weak D call TRBD1 (5 bases). V was pared by 12 bases and J by 3 bases, with 20 bases between. This CDR3 is built from 14 residues. The germline V gene encodes CDR1 KGHDR and CDR2 SFDVKD. CDR3 sequence: CAPRSRQPLYEQYF. The CDR3 DNA sequence: TGTGCCCCCCGGAGCCGACAGCCACTCTACGAGCAGTACTTC.

The chain couples TRBV6-5 to TRBJ1-2; D remains ambiguous. The length of the CDR3 is 12 residues. CDR1 is MNHEY, CDR2 SVGAGI, per germline. V lost 6 bases and J 7 bases, leaving 12 bases between the germline ends. The CDR3 sequence is CASRDRGSGYTF. CDR3 in DNA: TGTGCCAGCAGGGACCGGGGTTCTGGCTACACCTTC.

This sequence joins TRBV7-2 and TRBJ1-5; tentatively, D is TRBD1 (5 bases). In germline, CDR1 is SGHTA, CDR2 FQGNSA. The CDR3 contains 15 residues. Trimming stripped 1 base from V and 6 bases from J, with 13 bases between. The CDR3 loop reads CASSLGQGWAQPQHF. CDR3 DNA: TGTGCCAGCAGCTTAGGGCAGGGCTGGGCTCAGCCCCAGCATTTT.

The chain carries TRBV12-3 or TRBV12-4 and TRBJ2-1, with a weak D call TRBD2 (6 bases). The CDR3 runs 13 residues. V lost 3 bases, J lost 5 bases, and 8 bases lay in between. This CDR3 reads CASSLGLDNEQFF. In DNA, the CDR3 is TGTGCCAGCAGTTTGGGACTGGACAATGAGCAGTTCTTC.